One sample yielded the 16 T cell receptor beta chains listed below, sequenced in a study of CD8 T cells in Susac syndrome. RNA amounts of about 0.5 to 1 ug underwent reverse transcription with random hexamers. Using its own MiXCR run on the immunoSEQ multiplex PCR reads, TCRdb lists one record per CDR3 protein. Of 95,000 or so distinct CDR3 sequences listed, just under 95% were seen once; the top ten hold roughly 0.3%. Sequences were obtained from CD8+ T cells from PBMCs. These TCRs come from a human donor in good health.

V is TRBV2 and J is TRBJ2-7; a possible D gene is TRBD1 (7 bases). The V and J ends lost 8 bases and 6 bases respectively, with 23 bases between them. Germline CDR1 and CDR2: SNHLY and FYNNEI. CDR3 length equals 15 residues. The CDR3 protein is CASRGTATGSREQYF. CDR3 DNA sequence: TGTGCCAGCCGGGGGACCGCGACAGGGTCTCGCGAGCAGTACTTC.

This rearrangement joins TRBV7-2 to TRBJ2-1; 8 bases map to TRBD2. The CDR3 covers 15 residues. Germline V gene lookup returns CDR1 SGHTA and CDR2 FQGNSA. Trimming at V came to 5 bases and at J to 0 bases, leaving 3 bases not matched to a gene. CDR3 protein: CASSSGGASYNEQFF. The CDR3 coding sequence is TGTGCCAGCAGCAGCGGGGGAGCCTCCTACAATGAGCAGTTCTTC. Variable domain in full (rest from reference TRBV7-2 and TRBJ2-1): GAGVSQSPSNKVTEKGKDVELRCDPISGHTALYWYRQSLGQGLEFLIYFQGNSAPDKSGLPSDRFSAERTGGSVSTLTIQRTQQEDSAVYLCASSSGGASYNEQFFGPGTRLTVL.

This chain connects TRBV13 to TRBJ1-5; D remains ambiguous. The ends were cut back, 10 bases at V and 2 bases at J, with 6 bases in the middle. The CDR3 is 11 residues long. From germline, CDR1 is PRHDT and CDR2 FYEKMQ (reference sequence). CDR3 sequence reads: CATGGNQPQHF. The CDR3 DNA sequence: TGTGCCACCGGGGGCAATCAGCCCCAGCATTTT.

CDR3 coding DNA: TGTGCCAGCAGCCAAGGATTCGGTTTAGCGGACAGCACAGATACGCAGTATTTT. It codes for CASSQGFGLADSTDTQYF. The chain joins TRBV3-1 to TRBJ2-3; tentative D call: TRBD2 (6 bases). The V gene's germline CDR1 is LGHDT and CDR2 YNNKEL (reference sequence). V was clipped by 1 base and J by 0 bases, with 17 bases between them. The CDR3 has 18 amino acids.

CDR3 DNA: TGTGCCGGCACAGATACGCAGTATTTT. It is translated as CAGTDTQYF. V gene TRBV2 combines with J gene TRBJ2-3, with unresolved D. Germline V gene data show CDR1 as SNHLY and CDR2 as FYNNEI. CDR3 size: 9 residues. V was clipped by 11 bases and J by 1 base, with 1 base between them.

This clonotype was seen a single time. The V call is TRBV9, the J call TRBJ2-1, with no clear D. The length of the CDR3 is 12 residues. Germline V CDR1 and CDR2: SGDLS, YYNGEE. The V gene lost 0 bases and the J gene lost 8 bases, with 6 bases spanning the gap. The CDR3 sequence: CASSVEGYEQFF. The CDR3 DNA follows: TGTGCCAGCAGCGTAGAGGGATATGAGCAGTTCTTC.

The CDR3 nucleotides read TGTGCCAGCAGCCATTTACAGGGGGGATACACCGGGGAGCTGTTTTTT. Translated, it gives CASSHLQGGYTGELFF. The chain joins TRBV14 to TRBJ2-2; the match to TRBD1 covers 8 bases. The CDR3 has 16 amino acids. V lost 3 bases, J lost 3 bases, and 6 bases stayed unmatched. Germline loops: CDR1 SGHDN, CDR2 FVKESK. Filled out from reference TRBV14 and TRBJ2-2, the complete variable domain reads EAGVTQFPSHSVIEKGQTVTLRCDPISGHDNLYWYRRVMGKEIKFLLHFVKESKQDESGMPNNRFLAERTGGTYSTLKVQPAELEDSGVYFCASSHLQGGYTGELFFGEGSRLTVL.

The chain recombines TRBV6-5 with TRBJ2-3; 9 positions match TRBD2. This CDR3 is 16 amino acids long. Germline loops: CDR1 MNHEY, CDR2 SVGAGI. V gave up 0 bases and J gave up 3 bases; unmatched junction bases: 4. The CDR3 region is CASSYSRLAGTDTQYF. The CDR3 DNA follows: TGTGCCAGCAGTTACTCGAGGCTAGCGGGGACAGATACGCAGTATTTT.

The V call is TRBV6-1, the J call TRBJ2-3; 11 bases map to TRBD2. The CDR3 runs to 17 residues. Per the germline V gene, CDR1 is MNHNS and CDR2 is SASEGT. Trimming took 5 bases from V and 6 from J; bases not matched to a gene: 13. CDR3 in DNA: TGTGCCAGCAGTACAAGGGGACTAGCGGAAATCGACGATACGCAGTATTTT. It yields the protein CASSTRGLAEIDDTQYF.

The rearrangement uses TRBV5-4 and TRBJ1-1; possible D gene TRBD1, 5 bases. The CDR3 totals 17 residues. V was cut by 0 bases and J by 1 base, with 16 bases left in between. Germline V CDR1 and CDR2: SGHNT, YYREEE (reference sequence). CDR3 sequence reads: CASSLDGGVRRNTEAFF. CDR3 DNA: TGTGCCAGCAGCTTGGATGGGGGAGTGCGAAGGAACACTGAAGCTTTCTTT.

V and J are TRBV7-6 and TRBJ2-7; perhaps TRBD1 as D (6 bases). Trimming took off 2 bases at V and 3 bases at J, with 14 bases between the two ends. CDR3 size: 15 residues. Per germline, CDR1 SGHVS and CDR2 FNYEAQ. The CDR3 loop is CASSLSPDSLYEQYF. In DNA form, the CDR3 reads TGTGCCAGCAGCTTAAGCCCGGACAGCCTCTACGAGCAGTACTTC.

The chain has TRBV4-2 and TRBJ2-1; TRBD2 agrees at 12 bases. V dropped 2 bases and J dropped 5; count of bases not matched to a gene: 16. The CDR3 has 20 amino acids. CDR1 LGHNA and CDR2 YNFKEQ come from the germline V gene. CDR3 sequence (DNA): TGTGCCAGCAGCCAACAGATTATCGATCTAGCGGGGGGGCGTCACAATGAGCAGTTCTTC. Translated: CASSQQIIDLAGGRHNEQFF.

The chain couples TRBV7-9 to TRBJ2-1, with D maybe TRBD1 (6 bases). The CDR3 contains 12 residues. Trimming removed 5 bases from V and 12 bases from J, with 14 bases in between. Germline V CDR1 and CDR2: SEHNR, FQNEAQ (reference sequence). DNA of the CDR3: TGTGCCAGCAGCCTTGGGGGCCAGGGGCAGTTCTTC. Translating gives CASSLGGQGQFF.

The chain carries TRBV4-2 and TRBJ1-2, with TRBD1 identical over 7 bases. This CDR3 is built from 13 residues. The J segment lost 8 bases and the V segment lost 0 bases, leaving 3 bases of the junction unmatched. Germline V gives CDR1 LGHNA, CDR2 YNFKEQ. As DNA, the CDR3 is TGTGCCAGCAGCCAAGAAGAGGGGGCCGGCTACACCTTC. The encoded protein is CASSQEEGAGYTF.

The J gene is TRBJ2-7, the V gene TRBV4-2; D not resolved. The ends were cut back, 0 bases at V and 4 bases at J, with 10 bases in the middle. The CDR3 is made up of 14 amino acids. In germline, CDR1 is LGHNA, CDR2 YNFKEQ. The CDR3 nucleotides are TGTGCCAGCAGCCAAGAAGGACGAGATTACGAGCAGTACTTC. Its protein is CASSQEGRDYEQYF.

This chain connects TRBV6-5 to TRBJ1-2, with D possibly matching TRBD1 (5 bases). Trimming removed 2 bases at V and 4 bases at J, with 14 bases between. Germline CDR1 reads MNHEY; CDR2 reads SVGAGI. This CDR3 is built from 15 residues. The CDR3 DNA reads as TGTGCCAGCAGTTACGGGGGGGGGAGACTCTATGGCTACACCTTC. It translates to CASSYGGGRLYGYTF.